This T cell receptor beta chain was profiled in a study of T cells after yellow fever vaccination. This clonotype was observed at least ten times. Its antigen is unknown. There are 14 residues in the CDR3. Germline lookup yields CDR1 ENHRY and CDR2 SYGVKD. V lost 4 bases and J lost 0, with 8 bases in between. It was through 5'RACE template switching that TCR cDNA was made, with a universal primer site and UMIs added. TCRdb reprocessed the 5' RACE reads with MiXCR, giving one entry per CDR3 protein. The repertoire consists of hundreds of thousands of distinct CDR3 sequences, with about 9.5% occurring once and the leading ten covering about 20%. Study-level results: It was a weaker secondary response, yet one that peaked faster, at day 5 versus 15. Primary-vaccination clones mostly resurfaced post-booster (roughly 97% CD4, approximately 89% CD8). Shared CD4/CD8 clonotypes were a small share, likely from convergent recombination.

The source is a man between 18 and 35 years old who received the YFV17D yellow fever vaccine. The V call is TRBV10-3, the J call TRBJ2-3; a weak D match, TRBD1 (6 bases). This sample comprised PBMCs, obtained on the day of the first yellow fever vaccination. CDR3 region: CAISVGGSTDTQYF. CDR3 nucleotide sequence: TGTGCCATCAGTGTAGGGGGTAGCACAGATACGCAGTATTTT.